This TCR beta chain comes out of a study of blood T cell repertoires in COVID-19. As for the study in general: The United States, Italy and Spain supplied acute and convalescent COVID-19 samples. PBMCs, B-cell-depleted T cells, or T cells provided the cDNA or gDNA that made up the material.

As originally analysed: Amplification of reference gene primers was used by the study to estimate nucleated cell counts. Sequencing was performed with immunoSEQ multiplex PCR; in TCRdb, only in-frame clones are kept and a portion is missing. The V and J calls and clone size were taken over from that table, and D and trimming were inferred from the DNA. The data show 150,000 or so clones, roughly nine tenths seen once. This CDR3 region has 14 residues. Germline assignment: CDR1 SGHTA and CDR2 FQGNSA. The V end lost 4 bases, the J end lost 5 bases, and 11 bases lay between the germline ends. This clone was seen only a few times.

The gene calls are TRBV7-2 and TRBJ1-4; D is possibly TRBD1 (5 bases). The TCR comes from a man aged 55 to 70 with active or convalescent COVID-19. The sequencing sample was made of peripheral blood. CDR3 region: CASSSDKGNEKLFF. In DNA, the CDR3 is TGTGCCAGCAGCTCCGACAAGGGGAATGAAAAACTGTTTTTT.